What follows is one T cell receptor beta chain and its context. The germline V gene encodes CDR1 SNHLY and CDR2 FYNNEI. V was trimmed by 2 bases and J by 4 bases, leaving 8 bases between them. The CDR3 spans 14 residues. The source of the sample is a study of blood T cell repertoires in COVID-19. Clones were sequenced by immunoSEQ multiplex PCR, and TCRdb holds only the in-frame ones, with some missing. Altogether about 280,000 clones are present, 75% to 90% being singletons, with the ten largest covering 9.5% to 11%. Sequencing input: peripheral blood. The sequence was collected from a woman between 65 and 79 years old with acute or convalescent COVID-19. The chain combines TRBV2 with TRBJ2-2; no reliable D call. This chain's CDR3 is CASSENRVTGELFF. The DNA of the CDR3 is TGTGCCAGCAGTGAAAATCGGGTCACCGGGGAGCTGTTTTTT.